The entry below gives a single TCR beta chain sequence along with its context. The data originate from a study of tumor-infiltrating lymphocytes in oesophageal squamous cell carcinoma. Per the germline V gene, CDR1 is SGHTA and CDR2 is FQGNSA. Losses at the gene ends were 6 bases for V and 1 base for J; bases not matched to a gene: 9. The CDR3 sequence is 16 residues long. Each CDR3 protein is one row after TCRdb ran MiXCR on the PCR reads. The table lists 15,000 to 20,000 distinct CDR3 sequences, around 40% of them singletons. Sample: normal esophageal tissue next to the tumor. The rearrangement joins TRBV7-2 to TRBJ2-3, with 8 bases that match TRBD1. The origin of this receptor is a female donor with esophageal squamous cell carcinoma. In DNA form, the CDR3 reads TGTGCCAGCAGTTTCCGACAGGGGAGCGGCACAGATACGCAGTATTTT. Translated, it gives CASSFRQGSGTDTQYF.